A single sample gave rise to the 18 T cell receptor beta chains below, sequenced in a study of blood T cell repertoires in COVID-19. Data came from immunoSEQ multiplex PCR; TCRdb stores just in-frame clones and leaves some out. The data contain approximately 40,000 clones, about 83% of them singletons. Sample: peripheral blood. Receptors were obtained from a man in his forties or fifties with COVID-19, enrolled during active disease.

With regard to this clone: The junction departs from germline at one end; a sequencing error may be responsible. This CDR3 reads CASSLDAGGRSTQYF. DNA for the CDR3: TGTGCTAGCAGCTTAGATGCGGGGGGGAGGAGTACGCAGTATTTT. The chain uses TRBV7-7 and TRBJ2-3, with 9 bases lining up with TRBD2. Germline V gene sequence: CDR1 SSHAT, CDR2 FNYEAQ (reference sequence). There are 15 residues in the CDR3.

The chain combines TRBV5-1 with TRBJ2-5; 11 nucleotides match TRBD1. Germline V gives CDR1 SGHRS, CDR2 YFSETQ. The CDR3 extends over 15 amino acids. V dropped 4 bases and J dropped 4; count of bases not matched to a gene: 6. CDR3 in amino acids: CASSLRTGGAETQYF. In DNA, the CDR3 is TGCGCCAGCAGCCTGCGGACAGGGGGCGCAGAGACCCAGTACTTC.

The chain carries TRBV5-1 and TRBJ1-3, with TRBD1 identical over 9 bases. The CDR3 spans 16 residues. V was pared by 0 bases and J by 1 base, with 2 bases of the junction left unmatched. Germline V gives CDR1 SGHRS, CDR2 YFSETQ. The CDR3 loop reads CASSLGGTGSGNTIYF. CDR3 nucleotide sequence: TGCGCCAGCAGCTTGGGAGGGACAGGGTCTGGAAACACCATATATTTT.

The CDR3 is CASSSPGGLTDTQYF. In nucleotides, the CDR3 is TGTGCCAGCAGCTCGCCGGGTGGTCTAACAGATACGCAGTATTTT. This sequence joins TRBV7-6 and TRBJ2-3; D is unresolved. This CDR3 region has 15 residues. Trimming shortened V by 4 bases and J by 3 bases, and 14 bases separated the two germline ends. The V gene's germline CDR1 is SGHVS and CDR2 FNYEAQ.

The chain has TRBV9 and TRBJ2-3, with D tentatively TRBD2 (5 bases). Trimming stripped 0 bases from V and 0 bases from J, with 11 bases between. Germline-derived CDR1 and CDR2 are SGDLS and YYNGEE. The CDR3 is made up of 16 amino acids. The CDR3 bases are TGTGCCAGCAGCGTAGCTCCCCGGGGAAGCACAGATACGCAGTATTTT. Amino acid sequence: CASSVAPRGSTDTQYF. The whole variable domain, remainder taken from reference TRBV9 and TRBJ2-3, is DSGVTQTPKHLITATGQRVTLRCSPRSGDLSVYWYQQSLDQGLQFLIQYYNGEERAKGNILERFSAQQFPDLHSELNLSSLELGDSALYFCASSVAPRGSTDTQYFGPGTRLTVL.

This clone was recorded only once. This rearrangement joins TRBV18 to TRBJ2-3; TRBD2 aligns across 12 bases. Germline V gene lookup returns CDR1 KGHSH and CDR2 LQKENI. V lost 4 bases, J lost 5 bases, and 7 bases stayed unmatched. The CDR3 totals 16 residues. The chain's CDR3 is CASSRQTSGGLDTQYF. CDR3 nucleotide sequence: TGTGCCAGCTCACGCCAGACTAGCGGGGGTTTAGATACGCAGTATTTT.

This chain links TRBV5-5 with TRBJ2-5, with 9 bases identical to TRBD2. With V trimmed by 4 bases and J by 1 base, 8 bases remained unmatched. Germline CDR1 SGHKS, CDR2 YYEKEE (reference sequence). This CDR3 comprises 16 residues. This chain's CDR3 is CASSLGTSRLQETQYF. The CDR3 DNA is TGTGCCAGCAGCCTGGGGACTAGCAGGCTCCAAGAGACCCAGTACTTC.

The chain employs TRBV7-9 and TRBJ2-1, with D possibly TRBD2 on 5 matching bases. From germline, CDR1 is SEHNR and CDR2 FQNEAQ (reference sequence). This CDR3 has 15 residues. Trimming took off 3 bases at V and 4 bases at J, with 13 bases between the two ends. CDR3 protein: CASSFLLRGYNEQFF. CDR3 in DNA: TGTGCCAGCAGCTTTTTGCTACGGGGATACAATGAGCAGTTCTTC.

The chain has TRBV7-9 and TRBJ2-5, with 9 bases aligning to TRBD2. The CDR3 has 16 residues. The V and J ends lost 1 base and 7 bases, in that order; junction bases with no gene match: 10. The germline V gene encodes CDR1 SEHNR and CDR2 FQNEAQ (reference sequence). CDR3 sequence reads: CASSLEAGGPSVTQYF. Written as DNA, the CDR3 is TGTGCCAGCAGCTTAGAGGCGGGAGGGCCTTCGGTGACCCAGTACTTC.

The CDR3 region has the DNA TGTGCCAGCAAGGAGGGCTGGGAGAGGGCTAATGAAAAACTGTTTTTT. It translates to CASKEGWERANEKLFF. The rearrangement links TRBV27 to TRBJ1-4, with D unresolved. The CDR3 contains 16 residues. Germline CDR1 and CDR2: MNHEY and SMNVEV (reference sequence). The ends were cut back, 7 bases at V and 3 bases at J, with 18 bases in the middle.

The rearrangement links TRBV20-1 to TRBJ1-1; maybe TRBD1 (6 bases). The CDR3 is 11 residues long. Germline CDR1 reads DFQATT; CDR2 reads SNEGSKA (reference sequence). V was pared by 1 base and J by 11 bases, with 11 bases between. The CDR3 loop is CSARGDKAAFF. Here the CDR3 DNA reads TGCAGTGCTAGAGGGGACAAGGCGGCTTTCTTT.

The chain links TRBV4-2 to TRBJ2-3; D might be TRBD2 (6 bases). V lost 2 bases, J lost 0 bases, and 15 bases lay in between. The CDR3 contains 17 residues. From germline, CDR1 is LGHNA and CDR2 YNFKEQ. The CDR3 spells CASSQSLATSSTDTQYF. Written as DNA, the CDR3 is TGTGCCAGCAGCCAATCCCTAGCGACCAGTAGCACAGATACGCAGTATTTT.

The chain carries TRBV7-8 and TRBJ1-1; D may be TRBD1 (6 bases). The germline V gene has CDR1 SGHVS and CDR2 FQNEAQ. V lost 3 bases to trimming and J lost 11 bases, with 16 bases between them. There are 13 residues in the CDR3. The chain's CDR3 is CASSLQGPKAAFF. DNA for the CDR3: TGTGCCAGCAGCTTGCAGGGGCCCAAGGCGGCTTTCTTT.

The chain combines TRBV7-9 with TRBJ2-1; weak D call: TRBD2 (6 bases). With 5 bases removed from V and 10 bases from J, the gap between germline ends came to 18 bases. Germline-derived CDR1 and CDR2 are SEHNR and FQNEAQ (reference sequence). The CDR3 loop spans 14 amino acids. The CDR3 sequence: CASSPRDFPREQFF. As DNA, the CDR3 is TGTGCCAGCAGCCCAAGGGACTTCCCTAGAGAGCAGTTCTTC.

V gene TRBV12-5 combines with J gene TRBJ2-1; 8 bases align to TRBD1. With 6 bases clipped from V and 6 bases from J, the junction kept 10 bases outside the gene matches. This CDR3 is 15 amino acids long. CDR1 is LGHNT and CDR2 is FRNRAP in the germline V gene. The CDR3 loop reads CASGSGQGGANEQFF. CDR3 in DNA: TGTGCTAGTGGCAGCGGACAGGGAGGCGCCAATGAGCAGTTCTTC.

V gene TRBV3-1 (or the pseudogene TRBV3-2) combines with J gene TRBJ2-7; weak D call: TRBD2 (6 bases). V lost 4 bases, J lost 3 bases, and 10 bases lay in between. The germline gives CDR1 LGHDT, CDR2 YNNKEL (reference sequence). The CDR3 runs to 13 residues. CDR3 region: CASSPTGVYEQYF. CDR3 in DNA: TGTGCCAGCAGCCCCACGGGGGTCTACGAGCAGTACTTC.

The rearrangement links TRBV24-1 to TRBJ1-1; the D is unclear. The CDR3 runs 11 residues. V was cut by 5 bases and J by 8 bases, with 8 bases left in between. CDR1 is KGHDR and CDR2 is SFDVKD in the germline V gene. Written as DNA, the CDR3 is TGTGCCACCAGTGCCGGCAGGGAAGCTTTCTTT. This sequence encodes CATSAGREAFF.

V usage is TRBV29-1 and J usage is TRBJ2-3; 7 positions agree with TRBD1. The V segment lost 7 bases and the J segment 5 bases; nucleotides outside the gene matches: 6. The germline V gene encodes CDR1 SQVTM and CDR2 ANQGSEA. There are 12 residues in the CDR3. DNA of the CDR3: TGCAGCGGAACAGACAGGGTAGATACGCAGTATTTT. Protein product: CSGTDRVDTQYF.